These 9 T cell receptor beta chains originate from one sample sequenced in a study of cytomegalovirus exposure and HLA in healthy donors. Assay: immunoSEQ multiplex PCR; the TCRdb copy retains only in-frame clones and omits some. The sample includes under 300,000 clones, approximately 83% of them seen just once. The sequencing sample was made of PBMCs. These receptors all stem from a woman under 40 in good health and CMV-seropositive.

Note on this clone: The germline gene is not matched at one end of the junction; a read error may be the cause. The chain carries TRBV10-1 and TRBJ2-4, with D uncertain. The CDR3 loop spans 12 amino acids. Germline V gives CDR1 WNHNN, CDR2 SYGVQD (reference sequence). CDR3: CASSETCWAVTF. The CDR3 DNA sequence: TGCGCCAGCAGTGAAACCTGCTGGGCCGTCACGTTC.

This chain joins TRBV2 and TRBJ2-1; 10 bases agree with TRBD2. Per germline, CDR1 SNHLY and CDR2 FYNNEI. V dropped 6 bases and J dropped 5; count of bases not matched to a gene: 7. This CDR3 is built from 15 residues. The CDR3 here is CASRGGLAEDNEQFF. The CDR3, as DNA: TGTGCCAGCAGAGGTGGACTAGCGGAAGACAATGAGCAGTTCTTC.

This clone was observed once. This chain connects TRBV5-1 to TRBJ1-2; the match to TRBD1 covers 7 bases. CDR3 length: 14 residues. Germline loops: CDR1 SGHRS, CDR2 YFSETQ. V trimming: 0 bases; J trimming: 7 bases; junction bases outside the gene matches: 6. This chain's CDR3 is CASSLGTWDSGYTF. In DNA, the CDR3 is TGCGCCAGCAGCTTGGGAACTTGGGACAGTGGCTACACCTTC.

V usage is TRBV25-1 and J usage is TRBJ1-2, with TRBD1 as a possible D gene (5 bases). Germline V CDR1 and CDR2: MGHDK, SYGVNS. The germline V and J ends were trimmed by 3 bases and 0 bases, with 20 bases remaining between them. The CDR3 is 18 amino acids. The CDR3 loop is CASSDLKWGAEANYGYTF. CDR3 in DNA: TGTGCCAGCAGTGACCTTAAATGGGGCGCTGAAGCTAACTATGGCTACACCTTC.

The V gene is TRBV30, the J gene TRBJ1-2, with D hard to call. Germline V gene lookup returns CDR1 GTSNPN and CDR2 SVGIG (reference sequence). The ends were cut back, 5 bases at V and 5 bases at J, with 12 bases in the middle. CDR3 length equals 12 residues. The CDR3 is CAWLTSAYGYTF. CDR3 DNA: TGTGCCTGGTTGACATCCGCTTATGGCTACACCTTC.

The genes are TRBV7-2 and TRBJ2-7, with TRBD1 as a possible D gene (6 bases). Between the trimmed V and J ends, which lost 5 bases and 2 bases, there was a span of 16 bases. The CDR3 length is 15 residues. CDR1 SGHTA and CDR2 FQGNSA come from the germline V gene. Here the CDR3 reads CASSPWTDNTYEQYF. CDR3 nucleotides: TGTGCCAGCAGCCCCTGGACAGACAACACCTACGAGCAGTACTTC.

This rearrangement joins TRBV7-9 to TRBJ1-2; D is perhaps TRBD1 (5 bases). CDR3 length: 16 amino acids. Trimming left V 1 base short and J 6 bases short, with 18 bases between. The V gene's germline CDR1 is SEHNR and CDR2 FQNEAQ (reference sequence). CDR3 coding DNA: TGTGCCAGCAGCTTAGGAGCGGGGGGAGCGCAGGATGGCTACACCTTC. Its translation: CASSLGAGGAQDGYTF.

The chain couples TRBV27 to TRBJ1-1; tentative D call: TRBD1 (6 bases). The CDR3 is made up of 15 amino acids. Germline V gives CDR1 MNHEY, CDR2 SMNVEV (reference sequence). The V and J ends lost 3 bases and 2 bases respectively, with 13 bases between them. CDR3 protein: CASSLVQGRNTEAFF. Written as DNA, the CDR3 is TGTGCCAGCAGTTTGGTACAGGGACGAAACACTGAAGCTTTCTTT.

The rearrangement links TRBV5-1 to TRBJ2-2; the match to TRBD2 covers 16 bases. The CDR3 is 19 amino acids. CDR1 SGHRS and CDR2 YFSETQ come from the germline V gene. The V gene end was trimmed by 2 bases and the J gene end by 6 bases; junction bases not matched to a gene: 10. The CDR3 region has the DNA TGCGCCAGCAGCTTCAACACCGGGACTAGCGGGAGGGGAGCCGGGGAGCTGTTTTTT. Protein product: CASSFNTGTSGRGAGELFF. The complete variable domain, with remaining parts taken from reference TRBV5-1 and TRBJ2-2, reads KAGVTQTPRYLIKTRGQQVTLSCSPISGHRSVSWYQQTPGQGLQFLFEYFSETQRNKGNFPGRFSGRQFSNSRSEMNVSTLELGDSALYLCASSFNTGTSGRGAGELFFGEGSRLTVL.